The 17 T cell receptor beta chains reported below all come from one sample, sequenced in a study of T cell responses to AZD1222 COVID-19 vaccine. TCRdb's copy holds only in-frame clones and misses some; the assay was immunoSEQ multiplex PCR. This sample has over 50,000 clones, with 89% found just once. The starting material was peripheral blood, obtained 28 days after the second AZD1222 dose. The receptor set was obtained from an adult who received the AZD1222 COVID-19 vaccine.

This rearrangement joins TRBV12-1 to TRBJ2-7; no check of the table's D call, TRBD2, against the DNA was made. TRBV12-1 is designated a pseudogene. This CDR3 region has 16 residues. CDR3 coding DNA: TGTGCCAGCAGCCTGTCTAGCTGGGACTACTACTACGAGCAGTACTTC. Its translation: CASSLSSWDYYYEQYF.

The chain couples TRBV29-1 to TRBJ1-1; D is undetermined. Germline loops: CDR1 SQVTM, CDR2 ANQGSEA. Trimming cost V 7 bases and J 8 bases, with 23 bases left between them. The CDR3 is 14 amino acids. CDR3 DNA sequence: TGCAGCGCCGGCCTCCGTGACACGCACCGGGAAGCTTTCTTT. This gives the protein CSAGLRDTHREAFF.

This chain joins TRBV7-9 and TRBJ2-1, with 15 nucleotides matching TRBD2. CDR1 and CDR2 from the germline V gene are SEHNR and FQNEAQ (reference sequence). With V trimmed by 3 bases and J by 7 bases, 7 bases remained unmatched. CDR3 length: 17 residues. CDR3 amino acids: CASSFRTSGRARNEQFF. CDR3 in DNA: TGTGCCAGCAGCTTCAGGACTAGCGGGAGGGCTCGGAATGAGCAGTTCTTC.

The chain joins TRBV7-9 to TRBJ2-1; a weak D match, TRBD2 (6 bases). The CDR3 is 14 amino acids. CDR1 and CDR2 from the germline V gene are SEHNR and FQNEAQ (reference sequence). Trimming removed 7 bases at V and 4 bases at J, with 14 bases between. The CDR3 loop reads CASTPRTKYNEQFF. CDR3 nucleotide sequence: TGTGCCAGCACCCCACGGACTAAATACAATGAGCAGTTCTTC. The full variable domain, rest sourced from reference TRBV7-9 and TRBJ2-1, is DTGVSQNPRHKITKRGQNVTFRCDPISEHNRLYWYRQTLGQGPEFLTYFQNEAQLEKSRLLSDRFSAERPKGSFSTLEIQRTEQGDSAMYLCASTPRTKYNEQFFGPGTRLTVL.

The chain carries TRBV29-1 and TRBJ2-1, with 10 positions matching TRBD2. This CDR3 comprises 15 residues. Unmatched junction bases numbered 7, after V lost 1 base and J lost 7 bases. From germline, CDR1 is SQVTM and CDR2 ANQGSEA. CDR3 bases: TGCAGCGTTGAAGGGACCGGGACTAGCGTTAATGAGCAGTTCTTC. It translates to CSVEGTGTSVNEQFF.

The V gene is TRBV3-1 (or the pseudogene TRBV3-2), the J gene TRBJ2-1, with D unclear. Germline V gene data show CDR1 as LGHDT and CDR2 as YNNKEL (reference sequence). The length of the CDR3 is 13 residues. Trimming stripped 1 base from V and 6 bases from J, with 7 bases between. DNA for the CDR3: TGTGCCAGCAGCCAAGGGGATCTCAATGAGCAGTTCTTC. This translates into CASSQGDLNEQFF.

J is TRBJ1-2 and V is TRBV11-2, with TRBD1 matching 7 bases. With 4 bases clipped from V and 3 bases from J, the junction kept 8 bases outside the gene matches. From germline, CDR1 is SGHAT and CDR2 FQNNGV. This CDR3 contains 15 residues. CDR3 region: CASSSPWDRYYGYTF. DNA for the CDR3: TGTGCCAGCAGCTCCCCCTGGGACAGATACTATGGCTACACCTTC.

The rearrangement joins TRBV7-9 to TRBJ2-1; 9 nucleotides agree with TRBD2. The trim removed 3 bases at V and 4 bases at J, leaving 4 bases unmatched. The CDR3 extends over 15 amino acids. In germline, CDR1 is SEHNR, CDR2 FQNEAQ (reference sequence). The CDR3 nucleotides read TGTGCCAGCAGCTTCACTAGCGGGCAGTACAATGAGCAGTTCTTC. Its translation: CASSFTSGQYNEQFF.

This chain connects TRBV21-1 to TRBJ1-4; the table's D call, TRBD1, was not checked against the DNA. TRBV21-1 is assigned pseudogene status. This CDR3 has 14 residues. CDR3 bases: TGTGCCAGCAAAACAGGGGGCCGTTTGGAAAAACTGTTTTTT. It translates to CASKTGGRLEKLFF.

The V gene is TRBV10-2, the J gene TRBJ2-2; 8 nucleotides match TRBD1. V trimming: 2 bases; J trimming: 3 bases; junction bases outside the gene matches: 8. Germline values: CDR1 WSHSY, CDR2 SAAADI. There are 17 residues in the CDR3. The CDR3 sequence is CASSEPSRQGYTGELFF. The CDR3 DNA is TGCGCCAGCAGTGAGCCGTCGCGACAGGGGTACACCGGGGAGCTGTTTTTT.

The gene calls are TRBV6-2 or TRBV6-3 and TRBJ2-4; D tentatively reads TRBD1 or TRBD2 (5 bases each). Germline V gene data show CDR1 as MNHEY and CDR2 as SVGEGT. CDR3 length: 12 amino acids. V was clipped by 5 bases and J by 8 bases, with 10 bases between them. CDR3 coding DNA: TGTGCCAGCAGTGGGGGAGTATACATTCAGTACTTC. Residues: CASSGGVYIQYF.

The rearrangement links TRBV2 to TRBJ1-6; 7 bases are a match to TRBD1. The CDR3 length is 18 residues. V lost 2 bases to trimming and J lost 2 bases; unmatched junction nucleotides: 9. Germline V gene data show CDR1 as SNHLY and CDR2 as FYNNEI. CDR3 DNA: TGTGCCAGCAGTGAACAGGGGGTCCGATTGCCCTATAATTCACCCCTCCACTTT. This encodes CASSEQGVRLPYNSPLHF.

The CDR3 spells CASSSPTNTGELFF. DNA of the CDR3: TGTGCCAGCAGCTCACCGACCAACACCGGGGAGCTGTTTTTT. This chain joins TRBV7-9 and TRBJ2-2; no clear D. This CDR3 has 14 amino acids. CDR1 SEHNR and CDR2 FQNEAQ come from the germline V gene (reference sequence). V lost 4 bases to trimming and J lost 2 bases, with 8 bases between them.

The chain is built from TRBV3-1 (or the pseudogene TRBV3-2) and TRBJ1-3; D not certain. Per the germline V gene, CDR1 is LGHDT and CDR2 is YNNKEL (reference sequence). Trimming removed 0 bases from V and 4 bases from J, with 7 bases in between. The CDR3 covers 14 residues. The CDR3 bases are TGTGCCAGCAGCCAAGAGACAACCGGAAACACCATATATTTT. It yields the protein CASSQETTGNTIYF.

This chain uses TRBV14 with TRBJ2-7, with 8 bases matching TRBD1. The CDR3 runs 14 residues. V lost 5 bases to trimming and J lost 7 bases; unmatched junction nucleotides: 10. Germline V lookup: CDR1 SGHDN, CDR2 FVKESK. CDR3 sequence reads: CASSSMTGVREQYF. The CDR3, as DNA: TGTGCCAGCAGCTCGATGACAGGGGTGAGGGAGCAGTACTTC.

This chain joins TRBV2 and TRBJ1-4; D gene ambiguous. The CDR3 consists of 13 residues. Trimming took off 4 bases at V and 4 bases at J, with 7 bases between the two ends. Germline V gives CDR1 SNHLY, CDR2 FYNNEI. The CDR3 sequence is CASSVAVNEKLFF. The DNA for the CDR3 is TGTGCCAGCAGTGTGGCGGTTAATGAAAAACTGTTTTTT. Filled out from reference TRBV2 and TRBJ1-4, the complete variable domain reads EPEVTQTPSHQVTQMGQEVILRCVPISNHLYFYWYRQILGQKVEFLVSFYNNEISEKSEIFDDQFSVERPDGSNFTLKIRSTKLEDSAMYFCASSVAVNEKLFFGSGTQLSVL.

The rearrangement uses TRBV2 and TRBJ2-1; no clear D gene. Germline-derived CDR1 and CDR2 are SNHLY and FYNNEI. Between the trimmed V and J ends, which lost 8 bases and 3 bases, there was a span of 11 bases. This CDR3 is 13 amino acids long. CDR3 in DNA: TGTGCCAGCTCCTCGACTGTCTACAATGAGCAGTTCTTC. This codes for CASSSTVYNEQFF.